These 26 T cell receptor beta chains originate from one sample sequenced in a study of blood T cell repertoires in COVID-19. Clones were read by immunoSEQ multiplex PCR, and TCRdb kept only the in-frame ones, dropping some. The sample records 200,000 to 250,000 clones, over 80% being singletons. The specimen was peripheral blood. The receptors were gathered from a human donor in a cohort sampled during active COVID-19.

In its sample, this clone was seen once. This rearrangement joins TRBV5-6 to TRBJ2-6, with 8 bases aligning to TRBD1. Germline V gives CDR1 SGHDT, CDR2 YYEEEE. Trimming removed 4 bases from V and 2 bases from J; junction bases left unmatched: 8. The CDR3 runs 17 residues. DNA for the CDR3: TGTGCCAGCAGCGACCCAGGGGGCAGGGCTGGGGCCAACGTCCTGACTTTC. The encoded protein is CASSDPGGRAGANVLTF.

The chain employs TRBV4-3 and TRBJ2-3, with 9 nucleotides matching TRBD2. The CDR3 has 16 residues. Looked up from germline, CDR1 is LGHNA and CDR2 is YSLEER. V gave up 3 bases and J gave up 2 bases; unmatched junction bases: 6. The chain's CDR3 is CASSQRSGRNTDTQYF. The CDR3 DNA reads TGCGCCAGCAGCCAGAGAAGCGGGAGGAACACAGATACGCAGTATTTT.

Here the CDR3 reads CASSLGPQGANYGYTF. In DNA form, the CDR3 reads TGCGCCAGCAGCTTGGGGCCACAGGGGGCTAACTATGGCTACACCTTC. The rearrangement uses TRBV5-1 and TRBJ1-2; 8 bases match TRBD1. V dropped 0 bases and J dropped 0; count of bases not matched to a gene: 4. The CDR3 covers 16 residues. Germline assignment: CDR1 SGHRS and CDR2 YFSETQ.

The J gene is TRBJ1-1, the V gene TRBV28; TRBD1 matches 8 bases. CDR3 length: 16 amino acids. J gave up 6 bases and V 6 bases, and 15 bases lay outside the gene matches. The germline V gene has CDR1 MDHEN and CDR2 SYDVKM. DNA of the CDR3: TGTGCCAGCAGCATTCCTATCAGGGGGCGCAACGCTGAAGCTTTCTTT. It yields the protein CASSIPIRGRNAEAFF.

The chain couples TRBV28 to TRBJ2-7; D is unresolved. The CDR3 extends over 15 amino acids. CDR1 is MDHEN and CDR2 is SYDVKM in the germline V gene. The V end lost 4 bases, the J end lost 4 bases, and 17 bases lay between the germline ends. Here the CDR3 reads CASSSFTPSPYEQYF. For the CDR3, the DNA is TGTGCCAGCAGTTCATTCACCCCAAGCCCATACGAGCAGTACTTC.

This clone occurred once. J is TRBJ2-1 and V is TRBV9; perhaps TRBD2 as D (5 bases). Trimming left V 7 bases short and J 5 bases short, with 13 bases between. The CDR3 runs to 13 residues. The germline V gene encodes CDR1 SGDLS and CDR2 YYNGEE. CDR3 DNA: TGTGCCAGCGGGGTCGGGATCAACAATGAGCAGTTCTTC. This gives the protein CASGVGINNEQFF. The full variable domain, in which reference TRBV9 and TRBJ2-1 provide the parts outside the CDR3, is DSGVTQTPKHLITATGQRVTLRCSPRSGDLSVYWYQQSLDQGLQFLIQYYNGEERAKGNILERFSAQQFPDLHSELNLSSLELGDSALYFCASGVGINNEQFFGPGTRLTVL.

The gene calls are TRBV18 and TRBJ2-7; TRBD1 matches 8 bases. The CDR3 totals 16 residues. Germline CDR1 is KGHSH and CDR2 is LQKENI. J was trimmed by 0 bases and V by 0 bases; bases with no gene match: 4. Here the CDR3 reads CASSPPSQGGSYEQYF. The CDR3 region has the DNA TGTGCCAGCTCACCACCGTCACAGGGGGGCTCCTACGAGCAGTACTTC.

The CDR3 DNA reads as TGTGCCAGCAGCCCTGGGACTAGCGGGAGGGCCGGAAATGAGCAGTTCTTC. This translates into CASSPGTSGRAGNEQFF. This rearrangement joins TRBV7-3 to TRBJ2-1; 16 nucleotides match TRBD2. Germline loops: CDR1 SGHTA, CDR2 FQGTGA. The J segment lost 7 bases and the V segment lost 5 bases, leaving 8 bases of the junction unmatched. The CDR3 consists of 17 residues.

The genes are TRBV5-1 and TRBJ2-7, with 11 bases matching TRBD2. CDR1 SGHRS and CDR2 YFSETQ come from the germline V gene. This CDR3 has 15 amino acids. V gave up 2 bases and J gave up 7 bases; unmatched junction bases: 8. CDR3: CASSLGTSGGEEQYF. The CDR3 DNA reads TGCGCCAGCAGCTTAGGGACTAGCGGAGGGGAGGAGCAGTACTTC.

The rearrangement uses TRBV27 and TRBJ2-7, with a weak D call TRBD1 (8 bases). Looked up from germline, CDR1 is MNHEY and CDR2 is SMNVEV (reference sequence). The CDR3 runs to 15 residues. V lost 5 bases and J lost 6, with 20 bases in between. CDR3 nucleotide sequence: TGTGCCAGCAGTCAAAGGGACAGGAGGGGGGGCGAGCAGTACTTC. Translation: CASSQRDRRGGEQYF.

This clone was seen a single time. The chain is built from TRBV7-9 and TRBJ2-3, with D possibly matching TRBD1 (5 bases). The CDR3 runs to 17 residues. Germline CDR1 reads SEHNR; CDR2 reads FQNEAQ (reference sequence). The V end was cut by 3 bases, the J end by 0 bases, with 16 bases between. The chain's CDR3 is CASSFYRDSFSTDTQYF. The CDR3, as DNA: TGTGCCAGCAGCTTCTACCGAGACAGTTTTAGCACAGATACGCAGTATTTT.

This chain joins TRBV9 and TRBJ2-1, with TRBD2 as a possible D gene (6 bases). The CDR3 runs 17 residues. V shed 4 bases and J shed 6 bases, with 23 bases lying between them. The germline V gene has CDR1 SGDLS and CDR2 YYNGEE. The CDR3 is CASSPQRPGLRANEQFF. The CDR3 bases are TGTGCCAGCAGCCCTCAAAGACCGGGACTTCGGGCCAATGAGCAGTTCTTC.

The chain couples TRBV7-2 to TRBJ1-2; 11 positions match TRBD1. There are 15 residues in the CDR3. V gave up 2 bases and J gave up 8 bases; unmatched junction bases: 7. CDR1 is SGHTA and CDR2 is FQGNSA in the germline V gene. CDR3 amino acids: CASSLPGTGGGGYTF. The CDR3, as DNA: TGTGCCAGCAGCTTACCAGGGACAGGGGGAGGAGGCTACACCTTC.

The chain couples TRBV5-4 to TRBJ1-6, with 7 bases that match TRBD1. This CDR3 contains 14 residues. Germline V gene sequence: CDR1 SGHNT, CDR2 YYREEE (reference sequence). The V and J ends lost 3 bases and 10 bases, in that order; junction bases with no gene match: 7. The CDR3 spells CASSSPDRVSPLHF. The CDR3 DNA is TGTGCCAGCAGCTCCCCCGACAGGGTATCACCCCTCCACTTT.

The chain uses TRBV7-2 and TRBJ1-3; 12 nucleotides agree with TRBD1. CDR3 length equals 16 residues. The V gene end was trimmed by 0 bases and the J gene end by 5 bases; junction bases not matched to a gene: 2. CDR1 is SGHTA, CDR2 FQGNSA, per germline. The CDR3 DNA reads as TGTGCCAGCAGCTTAGCGGGACAGGGGGCACGAAACACCATATATTTT. It specifies CASSLAGQGARNTIYF. The entire variable domain, with the rest obtained from reference TRBV7-2 and TRBJ1-3, is as follows: GAGVSQSPSNKVTEKGKDVELRCDPISGHTALYWYRQSLGQGLEFLIYFQGNSAPDKSGLPSDRFSAERTGGSVSTLTIQRTQQEDSAVYLCASSLAGQGARNTIYFGEGSWLTVV.

This chain's CDR3 is CASSSPREVALHEQYF. CDR3 sequence (DNA): TGTGCCAGCAGTTCCCCCCGGGAGGTAGCATTGCACGAGCAGTACTTC. This chain uses TRBV6-5 with TRBJ2-7, with 7 bases fitting TRBD2. Germline assignment: CDR1 MNHEY and CDR2 SVGAGI. This CDR3 has 16 amino acids. Germline trimming cut 4 bases from V and 5 bases from J; bases unmatched to any gene: 14.

V is TRBV28 and J is TRBJ1-2, with D perhaps TRBD1 (6 bases). V was trimmed by 4 bases and J by 9 bases, leaving 15 bases between them. This CDR3 comprises 13 residues. Germline V gene data show CDR1 as MDHEN and CDR2 as SYDVKM. CDR3 nucleotides: TGTGCCAGCAGTTCACCCGGGGGGCCACGCTACACCTTC. Its protein is CASSSPGGPRYTF.

The rearrangement joins TRBV7-8 to TRBJ1-2; perhaps TRBD1 as D (5 bases). This CDR3 spans 14 amino acids. Germline V CDR1 and CDR2: SGHVS, FQNEAQ. Trimming took 1 base from V and 5 from J, leaving 11 bases between them. The CDR3 reads CASSLGGRLYGYTF. The CDR3 region has the DNA TGTGCCAGCAGCTTAGGGGGCAGGTTGTATGGCTACACCTTC.

This chain links TRBV5-4 with TRBJ2-7; 7 nucleotides match TRBD2. The CDR3 is made up of 15 amino acids. Per the germline V gene, CDR1 is SGHNT and CDR2 is YYREEE (reference sequence). J was trimmed by 2 bases and V by 1 base; bases with no gene match: 6. In DNA, the CDR3 is TGTGCCAGCAGCTTGTCCCCCAGCGGGGCCTACGAGCAGTACTTC. This gives the protein CASSLSPSGAYEQYF.

The chain couples TRBV19 to TRBJ2-1; tentative D call: TRBD2 (6 bases). The germline CDR1 and CDR2 sequences are LNHDA and SQIVND (reference sequence). V lost 1 base and J 15 bases, leaving 16 bases between the germline ends. CDR3 length equals 13 residues. The CDR3 DNA reads as TGTGCCAGTAGTATAGTCGGGGGAAGGGCGCCGTTCTTC. Translated, it gives CASSIVGGRAPFF.

The V call is TRBV2, the J call TRBJ2-6; 11 bases are shared with TRBD1. The CDR3 is made up of 18 amino acids. The germline gives CDR1 SNHLY, CDR2 FYNNEI. Trimming took 6 bases from V and 0 from J; bases not matched to a gene: 7. CDR3 bases: TGTGCCAGCAGCGCGGGACAGGGGGTCTTCTCTGGGGCCAACGTCCTGACTTTC. This gives the protein CASSAGQGVFSGANVLTF.

The J gene is TRBJ2-7, the V gene TRBV5-4; 7 bases are a match to TRBD1. Looked up from germline, CDR1 is SGHNT and CDR2 is YYREEE (reference sequence). The CDR3 runs to 14 residues. V shed 5 bases and J 2 bases; nucleotides not matched to a gene: 7. Here the CDR3 DNA reads TGTGCCAGCAGGCCCGGGACAGATACCTACGAGCAGTACTTC. Translating gives CASRPGTDTYEQYF.

The chain employs TRBV5-1 and TRBJ2-7; tentatively, D is TRBD2 (6 bases). The CDR3 length is 15 residues. The germline CDR1 and CDR2 sequences are SGHRS and YFSETQ. V lost 4 bases to trimming and J lost 3 bases, with 17 bases between them. The CDR3 DNA reads TGCGCCAGCAGCCTGAATCCGGGACTCGACTACGAGCAGTACTTC. This encodes CASSLNPGLDYEQYF. Using reference TRBV5-1 and TRBJ2-7 for the parts outside the CDR3, the full variable domain is KAGVTQTPRYLIKTRGQQVTLSCSPISGHRSVSWYQQTPGQGLQFLFEYFSETQRNKGNFPGRFSGRQFSNSRSEMNVSTLELGDSALYLCASSLNPGLDYEQYFGPGTRLTVT.

The rearrangement links TRBV24-1 to TRBJ1-1; maybe TRBD1 (5 bases). The ends were cut back, 3 bases at V and 11 bases at J, with 15 bases in the middle. The germline V gene has CDR1 KGHDR and CDR2 SFDVKD. The CDR3 contains 13 residues. The CDR3 coding sequence is TGTGCCACCAGTGATCCCCGGACATCTTCGGCTTTCTTT. Its protein product is CATSDPRTSSAFF.

The chain employs TRBV30 and TRBJ2-3, with a possible D match to TRBD2 (5 bases). This CDR3 has 16 residues. The germline V and J ends were trimmed by 0 bases and 2 bases, with 15 bases remaining between them. The germline V gene encodes CDR1 GTSNPN and CDR2 SVGIG (reference sequence). The CDR3 DNA follows: TGTGCCTGGAGTGTAAAAGCGGCTGACTTCACAGATACGCAGTATTTT. Translating gives CAWSVKAADFTDTQYF.

V usage is TRBV9 and J usage is TRBJ1-2, with TRBD1 matching over 8 bases. Germline assignment: CDR1 SGDLS and CDR2 YYNGEE. The trim removed 3 bases at V and 3 bases at J, leaving 7 bases unmatched. The CDR3 is made up of 15 amino acids. For the CDR3, the DNA is TGTGCCAGCAGCGAATCACAGGGGGGACACTATGGCTACACCTTC. This gives the protein CASSESQGGHYGYTF.